This T cell receptor (beta chain) was profiled in a study of vaccination and CD4 T cells after COVID-19. Indicated treatment: approximately 11-day PBMC culture with coronavirus spike peptide pools or control peptides (ViraFEST assay). The germline gives CDR1 LNHDA, CDR2 SQIVND (reference sequence). Deletions cut 2 bases from V and 0 bases from J, with 11 bases between. The length of the CDR3 is 15 residues. The Oncomine TCR Beta short-read assay was applied to DNA of cultured CD4+ T cells. TCRdb redid the calling of the PCR reads with MiXCR, one entry per CDR3 protein. The table has some 21,000 distinct CDR3 sequences, around half seen once. As concerns this clonotype: Its antigen is currently unknown.

The chain combines TRBV19 with TRBJ2-7; tentative D call: TRBD1 (6 bases). The sample in question was CD4+ T cells from blood, cultured in vitro, obtained before SARS-CoV-2 vaccination. This clonotype was sampled from a human donor who had recovered from COVID-19. DNA of the CDR3: TGTGCCAGTAGTATAACAGCGGACAGCTCCTACGAGCAGTACTTC. Its translation is CASSITADSSYEQYF.